This T cell receptor (beta chain) was profiled in a study of blood T cell repertoires in COVID-19. Study context: Samples representing acute and convalescent COVID-19 were sourced from the United States, Italy and Spain. The analysed material was cDNA or gDNA that came from T cells, B-cell-depleted T cells, or PBMCs.

Clones were read by immunoSEQ multiplex PCR, and TCRdb kept only the in-frame ones, dropping some. The sample has some 310,000 clones, around 90% seen once; the top ten hold 1%. Germline V CDR1 and CDR2: SGDLS, YYNGEE. The CDR3 covers 13 residues. Between the trimmed V and J ends, which lost 1 base and 5 bases, there was a span of 9 bases. Material for sequencing was peripheral blood. The chain links TRBV9 to TRBJ2-5; perhaps TRBD1 as D (5 bases). This clonotype originated in a man aged 45-65 years with active or convalescent COVID-19. CDR3 sequence reads: CASSVTGRETQYF. The CDR3 nucleotides are TGTGCCAGCAGCGTAACAGGACGGGAGACCCAGTACTTC.